This record concerns one TCR beta chain sequence. The sample comes from a study of patients and donors after allogeneic stem cell transplantation. From germline, CDR1 is SGHAT and CDR2 FQNNGV. The CDR3 is made up of 17 amino acids. The J segment lost 5 bases and the V segment lost 8 bases, leaving 18 bases of the junction unmatched. MiXCR, applied by TCRdb to the RT-PCR reads, yields one record per CDR3 protein. This repertoire shows some 960,000 distinct CDR3 sequences, approximately 18% found once; its top ten account for 6%. This TCR came from a human donor who was either an allogeneic HSCT recipient or a stem cell or donor lymphocyte infusion donor (not recorded which). It is not recorded whose cells these are; they may come from a transplant donor. The specimen sequenced was blood, either unsorted or a sorted T cell fraction (not recorded which). The rearrangement joins TRBV11-2 to TRBJ1-1; 9 bases fit TRBD1. The CDR3 is CASGAGNRGQGVTEAFF. The CDR3 DNA sequence: TGTGCCAGCGGCGCCGGGAACAGGGGGCAGGGCGTAACTGAAGCTTTCTTT.